This T cell receptor beta chain is from a study of technical replicates of blood from a handful of donors. This CDR3 region has 14 residues. V dropped 2 bases and J dropped 4 bases, with 11 bases sitting between them. From germline, CDR1 is MNHNS and CDR2 SASEGT. The data were produced by immunoSEQ multiplex PCR, yet TCRdb's version contains in-frame clones alone and is incomplete. The sample carries under 95,000 clones, 95% to 98% recorded once. Specimen: T cells isolated from PBMCs. The clonotype comes from a human donor in good health. The chain uses TRBV6-1 and TRBJ1-2; the D is unclear. The CDR3, as DNA: TGTGCCAGCAGTGAAATTGAGGGCCTCTATGGCTACACCTTC. It codes for CASSEIEGLYGYTF.